This T cell receptor (beta chain) was identified during a study of persistence of HIV-infected CD4 T cells. For the study at large: Blood samples, up to about 200 mL, came from multiple time points, except two leukapheresis donors sampled once.

Nonspecific anti-CD3/anti-CD28 bead stimulation represents the broad CD4+ T cell repertoire. Sorting selected CD4+ T cells upregulating both CD40 ligand and CD69. Trimming left V 5 bases short and J 4 bases short, with 3 bases between. The CDR3 has 11 residues. The V gene's germline CDR1 is SNHLY and CDR2 FYNNEI. Sequencing used immunoSEQ version 4 in survey mode. The assay was immunoSEQ multiplex PCR, and TCRdb's table has in-frame clones only and misses some. The sample has about 46,000 clones, 70% to 90% seen once. As regards this clone: Its antigen is still unknown. The same CDR3 arises from other DNA sequences in this sample as well.

This chain links TRBV2 with TRBJ2-1; D unclear. This sequence originates from an adult woman with HIV who was CMV-seropositive. The material sequenced was CD4+ T cells sorted from PBMCs after approximately 19-hour stimulation, taken from a patient who received antiretroviral therapy. For the CDR3, the DNA is TGTGCCAGCAGTCGATACAATGAGCAGTTCTTC. Amino acids: CASSRYNEQFF.